This T cell receptor beta chain was identified during a study of blood T cell repertoires in COVID-19. Looking at the study overall: Acute-phase and convalescent COVID-19 samples originated in the United States, Italy and Spain. T cells, B-cell-depleted T cells, or PBMCs supplied cDNA or gDNA.

Assay used: immunoSEQ multiplex PCR; TCRdb lists only in-frame clones, some missing. The table has about 40,000 clones, 70% to 90% seen once. The germline V gene has CDR1 MNHNS and CDR2 SASEGT. The J segment lost 7 bases and the V segment lost 3 bases, leaving 3 bases of the junction unmatched. This CDR3 has 14 residues. V gene TRBV6-1 combines with J gene TRBJ2-1; the match to TRBD1 covers 10 bases. This receptor was taken from a human donor in a cohort sampled during active COVID-19. Sequencing used peripheral blood. The CDR3 sequence is CASSDRTGGNEQFF. CDR3 nucleotides: TGTGCCAGCAGTGACCGGACAGGGGGAAATGAGCAGTTCTTC.